This T cell receptor (beta chain) came from a study of CD8+CD57+ T cells in acquired aplastic anemia. On the study more broadly: Mean DNA quantity obtained from sorted CD4+ and CD8+ cells was approximately 3 ug.

All patients picked for sequencing had shown, by flow cytometry, an expansion of CD8+CD57+ cells. The study's findings and limits: Patients showed no significant difference from controls in CD8+ Simpson's diversity. Patients and controls shared just under 30 CD8+ CDR3 sequences, highly expressed in patients.

With regard to this clonotype: Its antigen remains unidentified.

Genomic DNA templated the TCR beta VDJ and CDR3 profiling. TCRdb reprocessed the reads with MiXCR, giving one entry per CDR3 protein. Seen here are 450,000 to 600,000 distinct CDR3 sequences, over 25% observed once, and the top ten hold around 0.82%. The CDR3 loop spans 16 amino acids. The ends were cut back, 3 bases at V and 0 bases at J, with 13 bases in the middle. Germline CDR1 and CDR2: LNHDA and SQIVND (reference sequence). The source material was sorted CD4+, CD8+, or CD8+CD57+ T cells (not recorded which) from PBMCs. V is TRBV19 and J is TRBJ2-3, with D possibly matching TRBD2 (5 bases). The sequence was obtained from a human donor with aplastic anemia. The CDR3 protein is CASSIRRGLSTDTQYF. CDR3 bases: TGTGCCAGTAGTATCCGACGAGGGCTTAGCACAGATACGCAGTATTTT. Variable domain in full (rest from reference TRBV19 and TRBJ2-3): DGGITQSPKYLFRKEGQNVTLSCEQNLNHDAMYWYRQDPGQGLRLIYYSQIVNDFQKGDIAEGYSVSREKKESFPLTVTSAQKNPTAFYLCASSIRRGLSTDTQYFGPGTRLTVL.